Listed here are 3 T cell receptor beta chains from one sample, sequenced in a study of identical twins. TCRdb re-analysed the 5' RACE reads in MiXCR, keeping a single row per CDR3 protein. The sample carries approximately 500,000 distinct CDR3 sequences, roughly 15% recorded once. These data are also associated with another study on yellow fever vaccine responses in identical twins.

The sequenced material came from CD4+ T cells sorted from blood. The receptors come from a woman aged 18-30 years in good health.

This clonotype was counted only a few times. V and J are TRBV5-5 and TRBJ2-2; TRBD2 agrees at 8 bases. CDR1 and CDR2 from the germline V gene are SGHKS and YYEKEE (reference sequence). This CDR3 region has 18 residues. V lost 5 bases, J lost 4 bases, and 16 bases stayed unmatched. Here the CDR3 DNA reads TGTGCCAGCAGGCCTCAAAGCGGGAGCATATTAGGCACCGGGGAGCTGTTTTTT. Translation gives CASRPQSGSILGTGELFF.

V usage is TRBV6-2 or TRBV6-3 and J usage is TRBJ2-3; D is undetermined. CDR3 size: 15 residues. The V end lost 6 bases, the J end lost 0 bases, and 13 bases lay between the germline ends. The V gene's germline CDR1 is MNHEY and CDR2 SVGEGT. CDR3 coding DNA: TGTGCCAGCAGCCCCTACCCTATAAGCACAGATACGCAGTATTTT. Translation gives CASSPYPISTDTQYF.

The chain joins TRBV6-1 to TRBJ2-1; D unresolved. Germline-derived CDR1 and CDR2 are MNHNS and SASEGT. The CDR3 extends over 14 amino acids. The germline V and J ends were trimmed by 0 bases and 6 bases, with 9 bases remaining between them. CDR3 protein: CASSEALLGNEQFF. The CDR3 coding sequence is TGTGCCAGCAGTGAAGCGCTCCTAGGCAATGAGCAGTTCTTC.